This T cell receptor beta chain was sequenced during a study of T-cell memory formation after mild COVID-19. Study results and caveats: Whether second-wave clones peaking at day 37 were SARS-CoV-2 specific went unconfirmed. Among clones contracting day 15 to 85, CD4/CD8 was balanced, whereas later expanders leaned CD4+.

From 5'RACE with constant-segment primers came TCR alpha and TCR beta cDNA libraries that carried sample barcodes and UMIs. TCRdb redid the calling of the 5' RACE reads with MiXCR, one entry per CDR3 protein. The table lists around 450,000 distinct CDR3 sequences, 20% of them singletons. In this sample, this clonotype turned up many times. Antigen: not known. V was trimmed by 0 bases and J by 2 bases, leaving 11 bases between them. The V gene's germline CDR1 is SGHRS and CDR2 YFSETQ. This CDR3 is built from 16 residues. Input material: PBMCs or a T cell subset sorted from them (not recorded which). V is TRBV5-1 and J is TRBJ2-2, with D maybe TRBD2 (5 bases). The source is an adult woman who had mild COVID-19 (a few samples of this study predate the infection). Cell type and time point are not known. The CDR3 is CASSLAPGSNTGELFF. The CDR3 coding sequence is TGCGCCAGCAGCTTGGCCCCGGGAAGCAACACCGGGGAGCTGTTTTTT. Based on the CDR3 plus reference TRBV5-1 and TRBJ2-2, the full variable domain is KAGVTQTPRYLIKTRGQQVTLSCSPISGHRSVSWYQQTPGQGLQFLFEYFSETQRNKGNFPGRFSGRQFSNSRSEMNVSTLELGDSALYLCASSLAPGSNTGELFFGEGSRLTVL.